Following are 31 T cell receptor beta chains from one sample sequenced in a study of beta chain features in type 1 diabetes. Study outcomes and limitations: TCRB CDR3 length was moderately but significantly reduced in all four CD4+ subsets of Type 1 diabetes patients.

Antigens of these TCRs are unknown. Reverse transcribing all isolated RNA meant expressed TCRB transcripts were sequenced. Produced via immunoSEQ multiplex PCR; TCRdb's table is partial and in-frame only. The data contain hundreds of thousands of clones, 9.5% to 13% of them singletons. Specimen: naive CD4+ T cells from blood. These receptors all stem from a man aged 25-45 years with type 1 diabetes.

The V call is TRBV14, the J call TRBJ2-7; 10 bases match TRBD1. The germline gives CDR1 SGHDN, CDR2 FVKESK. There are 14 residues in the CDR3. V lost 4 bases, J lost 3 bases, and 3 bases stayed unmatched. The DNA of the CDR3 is TGTGCCAGCAGCCCTGGGACAGGGGTCTACGAGCAGTACTTC. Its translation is CASSPGTGVYEQYF.

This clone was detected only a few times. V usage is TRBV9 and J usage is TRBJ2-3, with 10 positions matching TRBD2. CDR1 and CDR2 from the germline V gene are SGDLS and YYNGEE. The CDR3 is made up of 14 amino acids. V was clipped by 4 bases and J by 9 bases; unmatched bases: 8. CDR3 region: CASSFGTSAGTQYF. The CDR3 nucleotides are TGTGCCAGCAGCTTCGGGACTAGCGCGGGAACGCAGTATTTT.

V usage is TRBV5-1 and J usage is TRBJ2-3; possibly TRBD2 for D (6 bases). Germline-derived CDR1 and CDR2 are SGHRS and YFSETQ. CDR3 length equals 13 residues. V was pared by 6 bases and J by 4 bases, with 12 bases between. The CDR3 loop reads CASTEEGADTQYF. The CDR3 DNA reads TGCGCCAGCACGGAGGAGGGCGCAGATACGCAGTATTTT.

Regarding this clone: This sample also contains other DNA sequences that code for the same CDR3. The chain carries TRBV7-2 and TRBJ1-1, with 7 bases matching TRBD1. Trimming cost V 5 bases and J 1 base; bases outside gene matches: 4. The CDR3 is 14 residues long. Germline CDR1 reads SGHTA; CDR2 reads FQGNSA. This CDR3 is CASSPGTANTEAFF. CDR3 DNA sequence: TGTGCCAGCAGCCCTGGGACAGCGAACACTGAAGCTTTCTTT.

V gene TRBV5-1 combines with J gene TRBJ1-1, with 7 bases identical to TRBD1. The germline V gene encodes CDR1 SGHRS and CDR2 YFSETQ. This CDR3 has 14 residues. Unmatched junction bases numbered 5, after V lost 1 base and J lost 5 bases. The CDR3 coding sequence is TGCGCCAGCAGCTTGTCTCAGGGGGGAACTGAAGCTTTCTTT. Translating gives CASSLSQGGTEAFF.

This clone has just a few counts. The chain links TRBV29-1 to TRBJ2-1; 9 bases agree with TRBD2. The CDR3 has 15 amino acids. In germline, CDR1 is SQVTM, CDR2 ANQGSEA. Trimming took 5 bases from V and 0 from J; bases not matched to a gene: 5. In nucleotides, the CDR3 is TGCAGCGTTCGAAGCGGGGGGCGCTCCTACAATGAGCAGTTCTTC. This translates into CSVRSGGRSYNEQFF.

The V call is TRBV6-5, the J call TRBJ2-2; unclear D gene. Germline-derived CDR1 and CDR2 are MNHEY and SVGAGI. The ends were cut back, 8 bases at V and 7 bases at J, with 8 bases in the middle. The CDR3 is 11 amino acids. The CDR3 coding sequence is TGTGCCAGCTTTTCGAGCGGGGAGCTGTTTTTT. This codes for CASFSSGELFF.

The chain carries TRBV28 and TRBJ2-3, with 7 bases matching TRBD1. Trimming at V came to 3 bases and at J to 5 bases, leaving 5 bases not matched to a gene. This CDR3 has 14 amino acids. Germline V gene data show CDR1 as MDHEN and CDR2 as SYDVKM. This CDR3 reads CASSFRGPRDTQYF. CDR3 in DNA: TGTGCCAGCAGTTTTAGGGGGCCCCGAGATACGCAGTATTTT.

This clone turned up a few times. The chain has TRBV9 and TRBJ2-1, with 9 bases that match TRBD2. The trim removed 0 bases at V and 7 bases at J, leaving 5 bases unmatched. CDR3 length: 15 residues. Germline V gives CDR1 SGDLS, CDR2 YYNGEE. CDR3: CASSVAVSGGNEQFF. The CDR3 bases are TGTGCCAGCAGCGTAGCGGTTAGCGGGGGTAATGAGCAGTTCTTC.

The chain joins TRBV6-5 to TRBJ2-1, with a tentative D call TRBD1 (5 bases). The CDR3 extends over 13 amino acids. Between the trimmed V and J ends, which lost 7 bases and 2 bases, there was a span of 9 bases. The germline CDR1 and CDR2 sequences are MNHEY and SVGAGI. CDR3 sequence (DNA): TGTGCCAGCAAAGGGGCCACCTACAATGAGCAGTTCTTC. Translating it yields CASKGATYNEQFF.

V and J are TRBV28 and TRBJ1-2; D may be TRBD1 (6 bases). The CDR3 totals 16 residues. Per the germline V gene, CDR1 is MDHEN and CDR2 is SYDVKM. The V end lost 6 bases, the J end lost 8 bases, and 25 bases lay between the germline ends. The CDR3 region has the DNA TGTGCCAGCAGAACCACAGGGTTAACGACATTTGGAGGCTACACCTTC. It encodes CASRTTGLTTFGGYTF.

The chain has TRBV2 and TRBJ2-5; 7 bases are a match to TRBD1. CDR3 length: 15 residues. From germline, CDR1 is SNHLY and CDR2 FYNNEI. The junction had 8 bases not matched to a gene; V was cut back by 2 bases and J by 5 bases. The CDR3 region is CASSETRVQGETQYF. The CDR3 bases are TGTGCCAGCAGTGAAACCCGGGTACAGGGGGAGACCCAGTACTTC.

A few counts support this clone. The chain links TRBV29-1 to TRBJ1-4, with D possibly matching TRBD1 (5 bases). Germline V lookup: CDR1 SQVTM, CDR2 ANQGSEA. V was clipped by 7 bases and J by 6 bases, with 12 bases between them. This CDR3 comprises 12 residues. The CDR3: CSGGGAYEKLFF. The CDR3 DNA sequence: TGCAGCGGCGGTGGGGCGTATGAAAAACTGTTTTTT.

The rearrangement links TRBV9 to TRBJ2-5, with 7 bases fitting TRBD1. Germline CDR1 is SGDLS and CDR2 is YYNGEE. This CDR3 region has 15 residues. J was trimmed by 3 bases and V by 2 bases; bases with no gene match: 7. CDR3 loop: CASSVSGQGEETQYF. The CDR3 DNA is TGTGCCAGCAGCGTTAGTGGGCAGGGGGAAGAGACCCAGTACTTC.

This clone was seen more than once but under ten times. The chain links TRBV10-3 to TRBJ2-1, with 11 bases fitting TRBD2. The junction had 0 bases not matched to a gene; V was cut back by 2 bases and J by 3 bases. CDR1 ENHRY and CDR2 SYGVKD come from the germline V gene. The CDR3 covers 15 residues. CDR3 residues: CAISETSGGYNEQFF. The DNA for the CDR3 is TGTGCCATCAGTGAGACTAGCGGGGGCTACAATGAGCAGTTCTTC.

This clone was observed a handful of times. CDR3 amino acids: CASSGRTGVNSPLHF. CDR3 DNA sequence: TGCGCCAGCAGCGGGAGGACAGGGGTTAATTCACCCCTCCACTTT. V and J are TRBV5-1 and TRBJ1-6; 9 nucleotides match TRBD1. CDR1 and CDR2 (germline): SGHRS, YFSETQ. V lost 4 bases, J lost 6 bases, and 5 bases stayed unmatched. This CDR3 spans 15 amino acids.

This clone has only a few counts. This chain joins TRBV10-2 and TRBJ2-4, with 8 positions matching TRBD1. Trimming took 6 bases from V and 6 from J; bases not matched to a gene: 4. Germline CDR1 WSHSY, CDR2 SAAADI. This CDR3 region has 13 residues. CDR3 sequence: CASRTGQGNIQYF. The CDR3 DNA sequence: TGCGCCAGCAGAACCGGACAGGGAAACATTCAGTACTTC.

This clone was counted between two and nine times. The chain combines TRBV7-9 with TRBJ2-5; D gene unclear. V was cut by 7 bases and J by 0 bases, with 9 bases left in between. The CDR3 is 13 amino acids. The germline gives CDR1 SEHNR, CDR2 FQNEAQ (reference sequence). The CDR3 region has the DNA TGTGCCAGCACCCCGCGCAACCAAGAGACCCAGTACTTC. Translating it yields CASTPRNQETQYF.

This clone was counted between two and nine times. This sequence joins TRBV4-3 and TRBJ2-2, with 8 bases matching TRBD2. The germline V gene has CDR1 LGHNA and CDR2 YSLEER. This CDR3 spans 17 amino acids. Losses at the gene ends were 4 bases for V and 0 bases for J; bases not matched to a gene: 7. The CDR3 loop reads CASSPKSGGSNTGELFF. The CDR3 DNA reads TGCGCCAGCAGCCCAAAAAGCGGGGGCTCGAACACCGGGGAGCTGTTTTTT.

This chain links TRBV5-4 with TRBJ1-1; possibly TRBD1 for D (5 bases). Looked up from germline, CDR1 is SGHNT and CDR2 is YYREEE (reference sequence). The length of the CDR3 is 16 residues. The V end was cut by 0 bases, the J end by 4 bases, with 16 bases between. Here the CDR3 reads CASSLDQGGVGTEAFF. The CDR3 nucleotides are TGTGCCAGCAGCTTGGATCAGGGAGGTGTAGGCACTGAAGCTTTCTTT.

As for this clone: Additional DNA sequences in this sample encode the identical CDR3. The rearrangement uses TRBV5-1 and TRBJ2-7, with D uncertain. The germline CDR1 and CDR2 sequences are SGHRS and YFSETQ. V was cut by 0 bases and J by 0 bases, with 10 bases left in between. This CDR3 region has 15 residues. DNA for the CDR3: TGCGCCAGCAGCTTGGTAACGGGTAGCTCCTACGAGCAGTACTTC. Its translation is CASSLVTGSSYEQYF. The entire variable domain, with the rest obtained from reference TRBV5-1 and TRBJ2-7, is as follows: KAGVTQTPRYLIKTRGQQVTLSCSPISGHRSVSWYQQTPGQGLQFLFEYFSETQRNKGNFPGRFSGRQFSNSRSEMNVSTLELGDSALYLCASSLVTGSSYEQYFGPGTRLTVT.

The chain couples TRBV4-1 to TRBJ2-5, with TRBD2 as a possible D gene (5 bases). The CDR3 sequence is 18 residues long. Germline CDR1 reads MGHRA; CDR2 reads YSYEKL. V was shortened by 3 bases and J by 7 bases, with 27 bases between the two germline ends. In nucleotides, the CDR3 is TGCGCCAGCAGCCAGCCTCGTAATGTTGGCTCCCCGGCGGGGACCCAGTACTTC. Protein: CASSQPRNVGSPAGTQYF.

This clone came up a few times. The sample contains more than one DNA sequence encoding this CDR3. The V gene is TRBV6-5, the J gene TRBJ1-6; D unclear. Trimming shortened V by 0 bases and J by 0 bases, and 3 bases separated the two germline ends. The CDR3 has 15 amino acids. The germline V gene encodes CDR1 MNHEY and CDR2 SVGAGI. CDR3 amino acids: CASSYSSSYNSPLHF. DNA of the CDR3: TGTGCCAGCAGTTACTCTAGCTCCTATAATTCACCCCTCCACTTT.

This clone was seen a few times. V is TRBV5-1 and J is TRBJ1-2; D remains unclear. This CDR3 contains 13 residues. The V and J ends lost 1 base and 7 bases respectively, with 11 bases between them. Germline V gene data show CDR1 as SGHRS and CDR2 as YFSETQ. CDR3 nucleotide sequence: TGCGCCAGCAGCTTGAACAGCCTCCTTGGCTACACCTTC. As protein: CASSLNSLLGYTF.

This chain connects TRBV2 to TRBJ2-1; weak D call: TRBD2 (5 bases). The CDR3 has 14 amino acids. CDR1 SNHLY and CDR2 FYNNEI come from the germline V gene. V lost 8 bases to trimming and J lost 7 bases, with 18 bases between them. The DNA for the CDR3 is TGTGCCAGCCAAAAACTAGGAGCAGAGAATGAGCAGTTCTTC. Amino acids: CASQKLGAENEQFF.

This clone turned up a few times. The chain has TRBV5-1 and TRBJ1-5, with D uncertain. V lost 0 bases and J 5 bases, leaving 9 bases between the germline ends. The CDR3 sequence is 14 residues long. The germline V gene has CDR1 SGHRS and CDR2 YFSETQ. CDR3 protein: CASSLDSQYQPQHF. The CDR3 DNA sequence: TGCGCCAGCAGCTTGGACAGTCAATATCAGCCCCAGCATTTT. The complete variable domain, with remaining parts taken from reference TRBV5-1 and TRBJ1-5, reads KAGVTQTPRYLIKTRGQQVTLSCSPISGHRSVSWYQQTPGQGLQFLFEYFSETQRNKGNFPGRFSGRQFSNSRSEMNVSTLELGDSALYLCASSLDSQYQPQHFGDGTRLSIL.

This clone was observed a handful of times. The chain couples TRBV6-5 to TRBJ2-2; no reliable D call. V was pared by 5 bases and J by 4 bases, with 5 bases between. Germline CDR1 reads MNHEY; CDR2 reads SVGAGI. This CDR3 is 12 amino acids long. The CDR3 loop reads CASSRLTGELFF. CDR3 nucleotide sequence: TGTGCCAGCAGTCGACTCACCGGGGAGCTGTTTTTT.

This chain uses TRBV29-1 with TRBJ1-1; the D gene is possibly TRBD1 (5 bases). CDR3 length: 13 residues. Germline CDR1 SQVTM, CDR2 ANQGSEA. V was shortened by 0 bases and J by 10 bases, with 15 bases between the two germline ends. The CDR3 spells CSVEDRTSGGAFF. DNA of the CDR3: TGCAGCGTTGAAGATCGGACCTCGGGGGGAGCTTTCTTT.

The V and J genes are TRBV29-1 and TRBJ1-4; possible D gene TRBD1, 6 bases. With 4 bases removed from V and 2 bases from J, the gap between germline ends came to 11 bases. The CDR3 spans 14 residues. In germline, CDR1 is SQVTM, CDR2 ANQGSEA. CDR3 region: CSVGGGSTNEKLFF. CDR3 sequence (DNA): TGCAGCGTTGGAGGGGGAAGCACTAATGAAAAACTGTTTTTT.

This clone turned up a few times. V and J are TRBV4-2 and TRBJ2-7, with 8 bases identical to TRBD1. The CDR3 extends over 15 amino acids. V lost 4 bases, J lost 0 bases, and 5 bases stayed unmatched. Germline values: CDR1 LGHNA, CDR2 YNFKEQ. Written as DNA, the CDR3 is TGTGCCAGCAGCCCCCGACAGGGGAGCTCCTACGAGCAGTACTTC. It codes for CASSPRQGSSYEQYF.

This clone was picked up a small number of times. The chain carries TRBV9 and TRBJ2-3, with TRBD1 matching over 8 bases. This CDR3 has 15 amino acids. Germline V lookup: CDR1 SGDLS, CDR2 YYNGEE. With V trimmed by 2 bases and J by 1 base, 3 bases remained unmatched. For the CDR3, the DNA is TGTGCCAGCAGCGTGACAGGGGATGGCACAGATACGCAGTATTTT. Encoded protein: CASSVTGDGTDTQYF.